This is a list of T cell receptor beta chains from one sample in a study of T cells in Graves' hyperthyroidism and ophthalmopathy. TCRdb re-called the multiplex PCR reads through MiXCR, storing one row per CDR3 protein. Of fewer than 250,000 distinct CDR3 sequences listed, more than 20% were seen once; the top ten hold 35%. The sequencing input was blood. These receptors were obtained from a woman between 40 and 55 years old with Graves' ophthalmopathy. The CDR3 runs from the conserved cysteine through the conserved F or W. The D gene is left open where the match is weak. Not every row has a clone size; where given, it reads once, few, many or a size class.

TRBV11-2,many,TRBJ1-5,NA,CASSLEMAQPQHF,TGTGCCAGCAGCTTAGAGATGGCCCAGCCCCAGCATTTT
TRBV7-2,many,TRBJ2-5,TRBD2,CASSRRLAAQETQYF,TGTGCCAGCAGCCGAAGACTAGCGGCCCAAGAGACCCAGTACTTC
TRBV5-5,few,TRBJ2-5,NA,CASSRDPGAQETQYF,TGTGCCAGCAGCAGAGACCCGGGAGCCCAAGAGACCCAGTACTTC
TRBV6-5,many,TRBJ2-7,NA,CASSYDRGTSYEQYF,TGTGCCAGCAGTTACGACCGTGGTACGTCCTACGAGCAGTACTTC
TRBV2,many,TRBJ2-5,TRBD1,CASSGLGDRVSGTQYF,TGTGCCAGCAGTGGCCTCGGGGACAGGGTTAGTGGGACCCAGTACTTC
TRBV19,many,TRBJ2-4,NA,CASTQRDGGQAKNIQYF,TGTGCCAGTACCCAGAGGGACGGGGGGCAAGCCAAAAACATTCAGTACTTC
TRBV19,many,TRBJ2-5,NA,CASSISVGLGPEETQYF,TGTGCCAGTAGTATTTCTGTAGGGCTAGGCCCCGAAGAGACCCAGTACTTC
TRBV5-5,many,TRBJ2-7,TRBD2,CASSFGLAGGPGEQYF,TGTGCCAGCAGCTTCGGACTAGCGGGAGGGCCGGGGGAGCAGTACTTC
TRBV20-1,many,TRBJ2-2,NA,CSARASGSSGELFF,TGCAGTGCTAGGGCCAGCGGTTCTAGCGGGGAGCTGTTTTTT
TRBV6-1,NA,TRBJ2-5,NA,CASSSEGTPGGAQYF,TGTGCCAGCAGCTCCGAAGGGACACCGGGCGGGGCCCAGTACTTC
TRBV11-2,many,TRBJ2-3,TRBD2,CASSPRGLADTDTQYF,TGTGCCAGCAGCCCCAGGGGACTAGCGGACACAGATACGCAGTATTTT
TRBV5-1,many,TRBJ1-2,TRBD1,CASTLDRGQGGYTF,TGCGCCAGCACCCTAGACAGGGGGCAGGGAGGCTACACCTTC
TRBV12-3/TRBV12-4,many,TRBJ2-5,TRBD2,CASSFLREQETQYF,TGTGCCAGCAGTTTCTTGCGGGAGCAAGAGACCCAGTACTTC
TRBV6-5,NA,TRBJ1-5,NA,CASSYGGEYQPQHF,TGTGCCAGCAGTTACGGCGGGGAATATCAGCCCCAGCATTTT
TRBV3-1,NA,TRBJ2-7,NA,CASSWGRNSYEQYF,TGTGCCAGCAGCTGGGGACGGAACTCCTACGAGCAGTACTTC
TRBV19,many,TRBJ2-5,TRBD2,CASGTSGETQYF,TGTGCCAGTGGGACTAGCGGGGAGACCCAGTACTTC
TRBV11-2,NA,TRBJ2-7,TRBD1,CASSQPGQVLYEQYF,TGTGCCAGCAGCCAACCGGGACAGGTCCTCTACGAGCAGTACTTC
TRBV6-2/TRBV6-3,NA,TRBJ2-6,NA,CASRGPGTGANVLTF,TGTGCCAGCAGGGGACCAGGGACTGGGGCCAACGTCCTGACTTTC
TRBV24-1,many,TRBJ2-2,NA,CATSPGADTGELFF,TGTGCCACCAGTCCGGGGGCGGACACCGGGGAGCTGTTTTTT
TRBV28,many,TRBJ2-7,NA,CASSPFPIGPNEQYF,TGTGCCAGCAGTCCCTTCCCTATTGGGCCAAACGAGCAGTACTTC
TRBV4-1,NA,TRBJ1-1,NA,CASSPDSMNTEAFF,TGCGCCAGCAGCCCGGACAGTATGAACACTGAAGCTTTCTTT
TRBV7-3,few,TRBJ2-3,TRBD2,CASSQGLADTDTQYF,TGTGCCAGCAGCCAAGGACTAGCGGACACAGATACGCAGTATTTT
TRBV11-2,NA,TRBJ1-5,NA,CASSLYGQNSNQPQHF,TGTGCCAGCAGCTTATACGGACAGAATAGCAATCAGCCCCAGCATTTT
TRBV29-1,once,TRBJ1-2,NA,CSVSVNYGYTF,TGCAGCGTTTCCGTAAACTATGGCTACACCTTC